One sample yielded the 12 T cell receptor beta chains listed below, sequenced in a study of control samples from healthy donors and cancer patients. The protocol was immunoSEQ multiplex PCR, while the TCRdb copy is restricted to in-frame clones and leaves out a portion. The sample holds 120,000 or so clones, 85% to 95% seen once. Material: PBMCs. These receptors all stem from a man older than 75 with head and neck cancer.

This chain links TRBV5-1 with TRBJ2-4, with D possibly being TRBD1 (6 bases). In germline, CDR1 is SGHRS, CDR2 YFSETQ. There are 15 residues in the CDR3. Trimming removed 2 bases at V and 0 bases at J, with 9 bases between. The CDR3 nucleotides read TGCGCCAGCAGCTTCGGGACATTAGCCAAAAACATTCAGTACTTC. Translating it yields CASSFGTLAKNIQYF.

The CDR3 sequence is CASSQDPGSREAFF. The CDR3, as DNA: TGCGCCAGCAGCCAAGATCCGGGCTCCAGGGAAGCTTTCTTT. This chain uses TRBV4-3 with TRBJ1-1, with D uncertain. Trimming removed 0 bases at V and 8 bases at J, with 13 bases between. The CDR3 runs 14 residues. CDR1 and CDR2 from the germline V gene are LGHNA and YSLEER.

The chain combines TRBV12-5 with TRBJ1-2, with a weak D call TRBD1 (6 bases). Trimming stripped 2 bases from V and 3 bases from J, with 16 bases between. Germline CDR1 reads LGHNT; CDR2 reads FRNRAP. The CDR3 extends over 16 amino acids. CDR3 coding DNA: TGTGCTAGTGGTTTGCTACGAGGCTACAGGGACTATGGCTACACCTTC. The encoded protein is CASGLLRGYRDYGYTF.

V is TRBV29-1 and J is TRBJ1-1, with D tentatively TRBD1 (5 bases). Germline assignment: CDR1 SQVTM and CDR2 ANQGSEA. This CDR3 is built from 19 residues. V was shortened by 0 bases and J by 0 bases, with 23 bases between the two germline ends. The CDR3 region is CSVEDSHGGIVGMNTEAFF. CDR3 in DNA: TGCAGCGTTGAAGATTCTCACGGGGGAATAGTGGGTATGAACACTGAAGCTTTCTTT.

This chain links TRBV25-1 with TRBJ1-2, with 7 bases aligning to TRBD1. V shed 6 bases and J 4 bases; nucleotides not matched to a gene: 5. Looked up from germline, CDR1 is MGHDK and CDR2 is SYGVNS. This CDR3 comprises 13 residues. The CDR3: CASRDRDSYGYTF. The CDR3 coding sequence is TGTGCCAGCAGGGACCGGGACAGCTATGGCTACACCTTC.

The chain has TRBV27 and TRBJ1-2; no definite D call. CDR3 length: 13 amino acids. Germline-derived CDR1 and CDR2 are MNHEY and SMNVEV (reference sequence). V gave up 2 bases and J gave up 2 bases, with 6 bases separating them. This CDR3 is CASSLRENYGYTF. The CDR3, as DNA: TGTGCCAGCAGTTTAAGGGAAAACTATGGCTACACCTTC.

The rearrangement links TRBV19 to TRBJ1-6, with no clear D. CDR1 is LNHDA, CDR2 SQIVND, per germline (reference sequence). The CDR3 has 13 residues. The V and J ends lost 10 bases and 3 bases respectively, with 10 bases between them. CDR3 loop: CATGGNYNSPLHF. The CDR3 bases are TGTGCCACTGGAGGGAACTATAATTCACCCCTCCACTTT.

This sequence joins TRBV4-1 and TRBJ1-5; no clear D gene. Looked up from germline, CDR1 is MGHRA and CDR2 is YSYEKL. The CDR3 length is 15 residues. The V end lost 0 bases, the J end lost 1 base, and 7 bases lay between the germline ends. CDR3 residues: CASSQEESSNQPQHF. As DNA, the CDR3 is TGCGCCAGCAGCCAAGAGGAGTCAAGCAATCAGCCCCAGCATTTT.

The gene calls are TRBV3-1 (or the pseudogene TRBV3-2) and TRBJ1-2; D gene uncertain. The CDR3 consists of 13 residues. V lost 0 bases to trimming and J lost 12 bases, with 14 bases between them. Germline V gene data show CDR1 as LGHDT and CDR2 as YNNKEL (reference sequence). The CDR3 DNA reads TGTGCCAGCAGCCAAGATTCCGGAGGGCGGGACACCTTC. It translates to CASSQDSGGRDTF.

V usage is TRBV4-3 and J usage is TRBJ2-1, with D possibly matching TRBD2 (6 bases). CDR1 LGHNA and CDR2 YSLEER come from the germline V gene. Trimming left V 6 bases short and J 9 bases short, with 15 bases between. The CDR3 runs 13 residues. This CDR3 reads CASRRGLGGEQFF. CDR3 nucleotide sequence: TGCGCCAGCAGGAGGGGCCTGGGAGGTGAGCAGTTCTTC.

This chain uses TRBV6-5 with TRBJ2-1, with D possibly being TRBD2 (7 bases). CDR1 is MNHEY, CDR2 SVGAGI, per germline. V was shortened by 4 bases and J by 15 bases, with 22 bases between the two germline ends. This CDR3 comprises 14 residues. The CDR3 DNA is TGTGCCAGCAGTTCGGGGGCGGGGGCCGCACTTTGGTTCTTC. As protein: CASSSGAGAALWFF.

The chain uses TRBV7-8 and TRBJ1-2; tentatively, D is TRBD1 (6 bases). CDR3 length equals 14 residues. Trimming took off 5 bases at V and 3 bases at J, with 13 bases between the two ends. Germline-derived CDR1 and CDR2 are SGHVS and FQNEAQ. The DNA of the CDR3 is TGTGCCAGCAGCCCCATGTCAGGGGACTATGGCTACACCTTC. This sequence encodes CASSPMSGDYGYTF.